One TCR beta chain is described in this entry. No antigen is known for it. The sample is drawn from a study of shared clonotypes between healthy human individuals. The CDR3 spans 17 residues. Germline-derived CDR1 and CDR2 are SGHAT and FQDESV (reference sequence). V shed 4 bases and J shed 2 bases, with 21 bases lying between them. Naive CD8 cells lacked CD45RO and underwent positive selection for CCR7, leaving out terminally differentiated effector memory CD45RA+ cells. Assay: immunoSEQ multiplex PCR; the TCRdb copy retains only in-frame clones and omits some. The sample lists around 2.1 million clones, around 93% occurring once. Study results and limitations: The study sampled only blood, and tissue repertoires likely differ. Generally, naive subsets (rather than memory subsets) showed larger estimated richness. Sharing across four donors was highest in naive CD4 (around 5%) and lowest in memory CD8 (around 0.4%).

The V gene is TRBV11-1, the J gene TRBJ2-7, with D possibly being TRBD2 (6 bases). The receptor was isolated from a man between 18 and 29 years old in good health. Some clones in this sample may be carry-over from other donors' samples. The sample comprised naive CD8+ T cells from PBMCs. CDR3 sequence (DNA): TGTGCCAGCAGCTCGCAGGTGGGGGGAGGATCTCCCTACGAGCAGTACTTC. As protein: CASSSQVGGGSPYEQYF.